This TCR beta chain comes out of a study of blood T cell repertoires in COVID-19. The CDR3 is made up of 15 amino acids. Per germline, CDR1 LGHNA and CDR2 YNFKEQ. V gave up 3 bases and J gave up 7 bases; unmatched junction bases: 7. Sequencing used immunoSEQ multiplex PCR; TCRdb keeps in-frame clones, though not all of them. Among about 120,000 clones, around three quarters were seen once, and the ten largest hold under 5%. A few counts support this clone. This receptor was taken from a woman over 75 with acute or convalescent COVID-19. The sample comprised peripheral blood. The chain couples TRBV4-2 to TRBJ2-2, with 8 positions matching TRBD1. This CDR3 reads CASSQDREGVGELFF. Written as DNA, the CDR3 is TGTGCCAGCAGCCAGGACAGGGAAGGGGTCGGGGAGCTGTTTTTT.